The 8 T cell receptor beta chains below come from one sample, sequenced in a study of vaccination and CD4 T cells after COVID-19 (dated by TCRdb to 2022 to 2024). Sample treatment or condition, as interpreted from the label and publication: approximately 9-day PBMC culture with coronavirus spike peptide pools or control peptides (ViraFEST assay). Receptor amplification or capture employed PCR. Sequencing relied on an Illumina iSeq 100. At the Johns Hopkins FTIC core, DNA from the cultured CD4+ T cells underwent TCR sequencing with the Oncomine TCR Beta short-read assay. TCRdb handled the public reads itself, with Q25 trimming in fastp and clone calling in MiXCR, and kept productive beta chains. For every CDR3 protein sequence, its rows merge into one entry that carries the most common genes and DNA. The sample has around 15,000 distinct CDR3 sequences on record, about 40% of them singletons. The ten largest clones take up 20% to 25% of the sample.

No antigens are known for them. Material: cultured CD4+ T cells from blood. The receptors stem from a human donor with COVID-19.

The sample holds a few counts of this clonotype. The gene calls are TRBV20-1 and TRBJ1-5; 7 bases map to TRBD1. Germline V gives CDR1 DFQATT, CDR2 SNEGSKA (reference sequence). This CDR3 is 15 amino acids long. Germline trimming cut 3 bases from V and 0 bases from J; bases unmatched to any gene: 5. As DNA, the CDR3 is TGCAGTGCTAGTCAGGGACAGACTAGCAATCAGCCCCAGCATTTT. This codes for CSASQGQTSNQPQHF.

The genes are TRBV6-1 and TRBJ2-7; 9 bases are a match to TRBD1. Looked up from germline, CDR1 is MNHNS and CDR2 is SASEGT. The CDR3 contains 16 residues. Losses at the gene ends were 6 bases for V and 5 bases for J; bases not matched to a gene: 14. CDR3 in DNA: TGTGCCAGCAGGCCCTCGTCCGGGACAGGGCAGCACGAGCAGTACTTC. Amino acids: CASRPSSGTGQHEQYF.

In its sample, this clonotype was seen a few times. The V call is TRBV20-1, the J call TRBJ1-6, with TRBD1 as a possible D gene (5 bases). Between the trimmed V and J ends, which lost 5 bases and 0 bases, there was a span of 11 bases. This CDR3 is 15 amino acids long. CDR1 is DFQATT, CDR2 SNEGSKA, per germline (reference sequence). The CDR3 here is CSAPPGFSYNSPLHF. CDR3 coding DNA: TGCAGTGCTCCTCCAGGGTTCTCCTATAATTCACCCCTCCACTTT.

V and J are TRBV20-1 and TRBJ1-6; 12 positions match TRBD1. Germline V CDR1 and CDR2: DFQATT, SNEGSKA (reference sequence). Losses at the gene ends were 1 base for V and 7 bases for J; bases not matched to a gene: 5. The CDR3 loop spans 16 amino acids. The DNA of the CDR3 is TGCAGTGCTAGAGGGGACAGGGGGCGAGCCAATTCACCCCTCCACTTT. Translation: CSARGDRGRANSPLHF.

In nucleotides, the CDR3 is TGTGCCAGCAGTTACACGTCCGGACCCGCCGGAAACACCATATATTTT. It codes for CASSYTSGPAGNTIYF. The genes are TRBV6-5 and TRBJ1-3, with D hard to call. V gave up 2 bases and J gave up 4 bases, with 15 bases separating them. This CDR3 contains 16 residues. Germline V lookup: CDR1 MNHEY, CDR2 SVGAGI.

On this clonotype itself: At one of its ends the junction is not consistent with the germline gene, which may arise from a read error. The chain has TRBV27 and TRBJ2-5, with D possibly being TRBD1 (6 bases). CDR3 length: 15 amino acids. The germline CDR1 and CDR2 sequences are MNHEY and SMNVEV (reference sequence). CDR3 in amino acids: CASSSNTQGQGTQYF. Here the CDR3 DNA reads TGTGCCAGCAGTTCAAACACACAGGGCCAAGGGACCCAGTACTTC.

The sample holds a few counts of this clonotype. This rearrangement joins TRBV11-3 to TRBJ2-5; TRBD2 agrees at 9 bases. V lost 5 bases, J lost 4 bases, and 14 bases stayed unmatched. Germline V gene sequence: CDR1 SGHNT, CDR2 YENEEA. This CDR3 spans 17 amino acids. The CDR3 DNA reads as TGTGCCAGCAGCCGCCCCAGCGGGGGGACCCCGGGAGAGACCCAGTACTTC. This translates into CASSRPSGGTPGETQYF.

This clonotype turned up a few times. This sequence joins TRBV2 and TRBJ1-1; D unclear. The CDR3 totals 13 residues. CDR1 and CDR2 from the germline V gene are SNHLY and FYNNEI. V dropped 7 bases and J dropped 1 base, with 10 bases sitting between them. DNA of the CDR3: TGTGCCAGCATGACACTTGCGAACACTGAAGCTTTCTTT. It yields the protein CASMTLANTEAFF.